A single sample is the source of the 31 T cell receptor beta chains below, sequenced in a study of T cell changes during pregnancy in multiple sclerosis. Profiling relied on immunoSEQ multiplex PCR, and the TCRdb table lists in-frame clones only, not all of them. The profile shows around 86,000 clones, 80% to 95% of them singletons. Specimen: peripheral blood, collected in the first trimester of pregnancy. The receptors derive from a female donor with multiple sclerosis, enrolled in a pregnancy study.

The chain employs TRBV5-1 and TRBJ2-3; TRBD2 aligns across 10 bases. Trimming cost V 0 bases and J 4 bases; bases outside gene matches: 5. The CDR3 is 16 amino acids. Germline values: CDR1 SGHRS, CDR2 YFSETQ. The CDR3 DNA reads TGCGCCAGCAGCTTGGCACTAGCGGGGCCCGCAGATACGCAGTATTTT. This gives the protein CASSLALAGPADTQYF.

The chain couples TRBV19 to TRBJ2-7, with a tentative D call TRBD2 (5 bases). This CDR3 region has 15 residues. Trimming stripped 2 bases from V and 0 bases from J, with 11 bases between. In germline, CDR1 is LNHDA, CDR2 SQIVND (reference sequence). Here the CDR3 reads CASSILSGYSYEQYF. The DNA of the CDR3 is TGTGCCAGTAGTATACTGTCGGGATACTCCTACGAGCAGTACTTC.

The V call is TRBV7-2, the J call TRBJ2-2; TRBD2 aligns across 8 bases. The CDR3 has 15 residues. Germline V lookup: CDR1 SGHTA, CDR2 FQGNSA. Trimming cost V 3 bases and J 3 bases; bases outside gene matches: 3. CDR3 region: CASSFGRGDTGELFF. In nucleotides, the CDR3 is TGTGCCAGCAGCTTCGGGAGGGGGGACACCGGGGAGCTGTTTTTT.

This CDR3 reads CASDGQDHYEQYF. For the CDR3, the DNA is TGTGCCAGCGATGGACAGGACCACTACGAGCAGTACTTC. The J gene is TRBJ2-7, the V gene TRBV2; 7 bases align to TRBD1. CDR3 length equals 13 residues. Germline assignment: CDR1 SNHLY and CDR2 FYNNEI. The V and J ends lost 8 bases and 3 bases, in that order; junction bases with no gene match: 7.

The J gene is TRBJ2-3, the V gene TRBV28, with 7 bases matching TRBD2. J gave up 2 bases and V 5 bases, and 7 bases lay outside the gene matches. Germline loops: CDR1 MDHEN, CDR2 SYDVKM. There are 15 residues in the CDR3. The CDR3 reads CASSNREAPTDTQYF. Written as DNA, the CDR3 is TGTGCCAGCAGTAACCGGGAGGCCCCCACAGATACGCAGTATTTT. The complete variable domain, with remaining parts taken from reference TRBV28 and TRBJ2-3, reads DVKVTQSSRYLVKRTGEKVFLECVQDMDHENMFWYRQDPGLGLRLIYFSYDVKMKEKGDIPEGYSVSREKKERFSLILESASTNQTSMYLCASSNREAPTDTQYFGPGTRLTVL.

J is TRBJ1-1 and V is TRBV6-1, with TRBD1 matching over 8 bases. This CDR3 contains 17 residues. In germline, CDR1 is MNHNS, CDR2 SASEGT. V was clipped by 1 base and J by 6 bases; unmatched bases: 13. CDR3: CASSEVGGAGGRSEAFF. The CDR3 nucleotides read TGTGCCAGCAGTGAAGTGGGAGGGGCAGGGGGCCGGTCTGAAGCTTTCTTT.

V is TRBV29-1 and J is TRBJ2-1, with 7 nucleotides matching TRBD2. V was pared by 3 bases and J by 8 bases, with 10 bases of the junction left unmatched. CDR1 and CDR2 from the germline V gene are SQVTM and ANQGSEA. The CDR3 loop spans 14 amino acids. The CDR3 is CSVDWGGALHEQFF. The CDR3 coding sequence is TGCAGCGTTGATTGGGGAGGGGCATTGCATGAGCAGTTCTTC.

The genes are TRBV6-4 and TRBJ2-4; D uncertain. CDR3 length: 14 amino acids. Germline V gene lookup returns CDR1 MRHNA and CDR2 SNTAGT. V was shortened by 8 bases and J by 4 bases, with 15 bases between the two germline ends. The CDR3 here is CASYFSTLKNIQYF. DNA of the CDR3: TGTGCCAGCTACTTTAGTACCCTAAAAAACATTCAGTACTTC.

The CDR3 bases are TGTGCCAGTAGGGTGGGGAGGGCAGGCAATGAGCAGTTCTTC. It specifies CASRVGRAGNEQFF. The chain has TRBV6-1 and TRBJ2-1; the match to TRBD2 covers 7 bases. CDR1 and CDR2 from the germline V gene are MNHNS and SASEGT. Trimming took 9 bases from V and 6 from J; bases not matched to a gene: 11. This CDR3 has 14 amino acids.

The chain employs TRBV5-1 and TRBJ2-5, with 13 bases identical to TRBD2. The CDR3 has 15 residues. The junction had 3 bases not matched to a gene; V was cut back by 6 bases and J by 1 base. Germline-derived CDR1 and CDR2 are SGHRS and YFSETQ. CDR3 sequence (DNA): TGCGCCAGCACCAGACTAGCGGGGGGCCAAGAGACCCAGTACTTC. Amino acid sequence: CASTRLAGGQETQYF.

The chain uses TRBV2 and TRBJ1-2; 12 bases align to TRBD1. This CDR3 contains 17 residues. Trimming took 4 bases from V and 8 from J; bases not matched to a gene: 14. In germline, CDR1 is SNHLY, CDR2 FYNNEI. The CDR3 sequence is CASSGKGQGAVIGGYTF. The CDR3 DNA follows: TGTGCCAGCAGTGGCAAGGGACAGGGGGCCGTTATAGGAGGCTACACCTTC.

The chain uses TRBV7-8 and TRBJ2-5; no clear D gene. The germline V gene encodes CDR1 SGHVS and CDR2 FQNEAQ. The germline V and J ends were trimmed by 4 bases and 0 bases, with 3 bases remaining between them. The CDR3 is 12 amino acids. The CDR3 is CASSSYQETQYF. The CDR3 DNA reads as TGTGCCAGCAGCTCGTACCAAGAGACCCAGTACTTC. The full variable domain, in which reference TRBV7-8 and TRBJ2-5 provide the parts outside the CDR3, is GAGVSQSPRYKVAKRGQDVALRCDPISGHVSLFWYQQALGQGPEFLTYFQNEAQLDKSGLPSDRFFAERPEGSVSTLKIQRTQQEDSAVYLCASSSYQETQYFGPGTRLLVL.

V gene TRBV11-2 combines with J gene TRBJ1-1, with a weak D call TRBD1 (5 bases). Between the trimmed V and J ends, which lost 4 bases and 4 bases, there was a span of 13 bases. Germline V CDR1 and CDR2: SGHAT, FQNNGV. The CDR3 has 14 amino acids. The CDR3 DNA is TGTGCCAGCAGCTCAGGGATACCGGGCACTGAAGCTTTCTTT. It translates to CASSSGIPGTEAFF.

The chain is built from TRBV25-1 and TRBJ2-1; 10 bases are shared with TRBD1. The CDR3 has 18 residues. V shed 2 bases, J shed 4 bases, and the junction held 11 bases outside the gene matches. Per the germline V gene, CDR1 is MGHDK and CDR2 is SYGVNS. CDR3 residues: CASSESVRRQGAYNEQFF. The CDR3, as DNA: TGTGCCAGCAGTGAAAGCGTTAGGCGACAGGGGGCGTACAATGAGCAGTTCTTC.

This clone was seen once. The CDR3: CASSVAQGAGGYTF. Here the CDR3 DNA reads TGTGCCAGCAGCGTAGCTCAGGGGGCTGGTGGCTACACCTTC. This chain connects TRBV9 to TRBJ1-2; 8 nucleotides agree with TRBD1. The germline V gene has CDR1 SGDLS and CDR2 YYNGEE. V lost 0 bases and J lost 7; bases outside the gene matches: 5. CDR3 size: 14 residues.

V is TRBV7-8 and J is TRBJ1-3; D ambiguous. Germline V gene data show CDR1 as SGHVS and CDR2 as FQNEAQ. The CDR3 has 15 amino acids. The V end was cut by 1 base, the J end by 0 bases, with 7 bases between. The CDR3 DNA reads TGTGCCAGCAGCTTAGTCCGGGGCTCTGGAAACACCATATATTTT. This gives the protein CASSLVRGSGNTIYF.

This clone was counted once. The chain joins TRBV27 to TRBJ2-1, with D perhaps TRBD2 (6 bases). The CDR3 runs 13 residues. Germline-derived CDR1 and CDR2 are MNHEY and SMNVEV (reference sequence). Trimming stripped 5 bases from V and 7 bases from J, with 12 bases between. CDR3 residues: CASSPGLLNEQFF. Written as DNA, the CDR3 is TGTGCCAGCAGTCCGGGACTGTTAAATGAGCAGTTCTTC.

The rearrangement uses TRBV4-2 and TRBJ1-1; TRBD1 agrees at 7 bases. The CDR3 consists of 14 residues. Looked up from germline, CDR1 is LGHNA and CDR2 is YNFKEQ. J gave up 8 bases and V 5 bases, and 11 bases lay outside the gene matches. The CDR3 sequence: CASSEGTAALEAFF. CDR3 DNA sequence: TGTGCCAGCAGCGAAGGGACAGCGGCTCTCGAAGCTTTCTTT.

The count of this clone is one. This sequence joins TRBV2 and TRBJ1-5; TRBD1 aligns across 9 bases. Trimming at V came to 6 bases and at J to 4 bases, leaving 7 bases not matched to a gene. The CDR3 runs 15 residues. CDR1 is SNHLY and CDR2 is FYNNEI in the germline V gene. CDR3 in DNA: TGTGCCAGCAGAACAGGGGGCGAGGGTAATCAGCCCCAGCATTTT. Amino acid sequence: CASRTGGEGNQPQHF.

This sequence joins TRBV6-6 and TRBJ1-6, with a possible D match to TRBD1 (6 bases). V gave up 2 bases and J gave up 7 bases, with 12 bases separating them. CDR3 size: 15 residues. The germline V gene encodes CDR1 MNHNY and CDR2 SVGAGI (reference sequence). CDR3 residues: CASSYPTGPNSPLHF. CDR3 coding DNA: TGTGCCAGCAGTTACCCGACAGGCCCAAATTCACCCCTCCACTTT.

The chain recombines TRBV19 with TRBJ2-7, with TRBD1 matching over 7 bases. This CDR3 comprises 14 residues. From germline, CDR1 is LNHDA and CDR2 SQIVND (reference sequence). Unmatched junction bases numbered 9, after V lost 4 bases and J lost 6 bases. CDR3 bases: TGTGCCAGTAGTAGGGGAGAAGGGGGCGGCGAGCAGTACTTC. It codes for CASSRGEGGGEQYF.

The DNA of the CDR3 is TGTGCCAGCAGTTTATCGGGACTAGCTCGGGATGAGCAGTTCTTC. Protein: CASSLSGLARDEQFF. The genes are TRBV27 and TRBJ2-1; 9 nucleotides line up with TRBD2. The CDR3 runs to 15 residues. Germline-derived CDR1 and CDR2 are MNHEY and SMNVEV (reference sequence). V lost 0 bases and J lost 8; bases outside the gene matches: 5.

The CDR3, as DNA: TGTGCCAGCAGCCCCGCGGGAGTCCCCGAGACGCAGTATTTT. This gives the protein CASSPAGVPETQYF. This rearrangement joins TRBV7-3 to TRBJ2-3; 7 nucleotides align to TRBD2. V trimming: 5 bases; J trimming: 9 bases; junction bases outside the gene matches: 11. The V gene's germline CDR1 is SGHTA and CDR2 FQGTGA. The CDR3 covers 14 residues.

Turning to this clone: Distinct nucleotide sequences in the sample also encode this CDR3. The chain links TRBV7-2 to TRBJ2-5, with 11 positions matching TRBD2. Germline V gene sequence: CDR1 SGHTA, CDR2 FQGNSA. Trimming removed 1 base from V and 2 bases from J; junction bases left unmatched: 3. The CDR3 consists of 16 residues. The CDR3 reads CASSLGASGGQETQYF. Written as DNA, the CDR3 is TGTGCCAGCAGCTTAGGGGCTAGCGGGGGGCAAGAGACCCAGTACTTC.

This clone was seen once. One end of the junction does not line up with germline, which may come from a read error. V and J are TRBV5-6 and TRBJ2-3; tentatively, D is TRBD2 (7 bases). The CDR3 extends over 15 amino acids. CDR1 is SGHDT, CDR2 YYEEEE, per germline. Here the CDR3 DNA reads TGTGCCAGCGGCTTCAGGGGAGGGGGCACAGATACGCAGTATTTT. It translates to CASGFRGGGTDTQYF.

The CDR3 spells CASSILVPGELFF. The CDR3, as DNA: TGCGCCAGCAGCATACTAGTGCCCGGGGAGCTGTTTTTT. V usage is TRBV5-1 and J usage is TRBJ2-2, with TRBD2 as a possible D gene (5 bases). The CDR3 has 13 amino acids. V was shortened by 4 bases and J by 6 bases, with 10 bases between the two germline ends. The germline V gene encodes CDR1 SGHRS and CDR2 YFSETQ.

This clone was counted once. V usage is TRBV7-9 and J usage is TRBJ2-3, with D possibly being TRBD1 (5 bases). The V gene lost 5 bases and the J gene lost 4 bases, with 10 bases spanning the gap. This CDR3 region has 13 residues. The V gene's germline CDR1 is SEHNR and CDR2 FQNEAQ (reference sequence). Written as DNA, the CDR3 is TGTGCCAGCAGCCCGACAGTACCAGATACGCAGTATTTT. Residues: CASSPTVPDTQYF.

The rearrangement joins TRBV5-4 to TRBJ2-7; 7 bases agree with TRBD2. This CDR3 is 13 amino acids long. The trim removed 4 bases at V and 6 bases at J, leaving 7 bases unmatched. Germline assignment: CDR1 SGHNT and CDR2 YYREEE (reference sequence). The CDR3 nucleotides are TGTGCCAGCAGCCGTGGACTAGGAGGCGAGCAGTACTTC. Translation: CASSRGLGGEQYF.

The chain joins TRBV7-3 to TRBJ2-3; the D is unclear. V lost 5 bases and J 0 bases, leaving 18 bases between the germline ends. CDR1 and CDR2 (germline): SGHTA, FQGTGA. The length of the CDR3 is 17 residues. This CDR3 is CASSLESRGRSTDTQYF. The CDR3 bases are TGTGCCAGCAGCCTGGAATCTAGAGGCCGCAGCACAGATACGCAGTATTTT.

The chain joins TRBV5-1 to TRBJ2-7; a possible D gene is TRBD1 (5 bases). Germline lookup yields CDR1 SGHRS and CDR2 YFSETQ. There are 13 residues in the CDR3. The V end was cut by 0 bases, the J end by 6 bases, with 10 bases between. The CDR3 spells CASSLGQRSEQYF. The CDR3 region has the DNA TGCGCCAGCAGCTTGGGACAGCGTAGCGAGCAGTACTTC.

This chain connects TRBV7-2 to TRBJ1-2, with TRBD1 matching 9 bases. Looked up from germline, CDR1 is SGHTA and CDR2 is FQGNSA. V dropped 5 bases and J dropped 4; count of bases not matched to a gene: 5. This CDR3 spans 14 amino acids. CDR3 in amino acids: CASSRGQGGYGYTF. The CDR3 DNA sequence: TGTGCCAGCAGCCGGGGACAGGGCGGCTATGGCTACACCTTC. The complete variable domain, with remaining parts taken from reference TRBV7-2 and TRBJ1-2, reads GAGVSQSPSNKVTEKGKDVELRCDPISGHTALYWYRQSLGQGLEFLIYFQGNSAPDKSGLPSDRFSAERTGGSVSTLTIQRTQQEDSAVYLCASSRGQGGYGYTFGSGTRLTVV.